Listed below are T cell receptor beta chains from one sample, sequenced in a study of identical twins. TCRdb re-called the 5' RACE reads with MiXCR, one entry per CDR3 protein. The sample contains approximately 700,000 distinct CDR3 sequences, around a sixth of which appear only once. In addition, the sample was reused for a study of T cells expressing NK-cell markers.

The source material was PBMCs. Receptors were obtained from a woman aged 18-30 years in good health. The CDR3 runs from the conserved cysteine through the conserved F or W. D genes are given only for firm matches. Clone size is shown for a subset of rows, as once, few, many or a class of expanded clone.

TRBV12-3/TRBV12-4	TRBD2	few	TRBJ2-1	TGTGCCAGCAGTTTGAGAGCGGGGGACTACAATGAGCAGTTCTTC	CASSLRAGDYNEQFF
TRBV29-1	-	few	TRBJ1-2	TGCAGCGTGGGAAGGAAAACCGACTATGGCTACACCTTC	CSVGRKTDYGYTF
TRBV7-2	-	many	TRBJ1-3	TGTGCCAGCAGCTTAGCCGGGGGATCTGGAAACACCATATATTTT	CASSLAGGSGNTIYF
TRBV29-1	TRBD1	-	TRBJ2-5	TGCAGCGGCGACAGGGTGGGGGCAGAGACCCAGTACTTC	CSGDRVGAETQYF
TRBV12-3/TRBV12-4	-	few	TRBJ1-4	TGTGCCAGCAGTTTTTGGGGGATTGGTGAAAAACTGTTTTTT	CASSFWGIGEKLFF
TRBV6-1	TRBD1	-	TRBJ2-7	TGTGCCAGTTCAGGGGGCGCAACCCACGAGCAGTACTTC	CASSGGATHEQYF
TRBV12-3/TRBV12-4	-	many	TRBJ1-1	TGTGCCAGCAGTAGGCTCCGGACGCGGAACACTGAAGCTTTCTTT	CASSRLRTRNTEAFF
TRBV20-1	TRBD2	few	TRBJ2-7	TGCAGTGCTACTAGCGGCTCCTACGAGCAGTACTTC	CSATSGSYEQYF
TRBV6-1	-	-	TRBJ1-6	TGTGCCAGCAGCTCGGGTCAGCTCCGCGGCTATAATTCACCCCTCCACTTT	CASSSGQLRGYNSPLHF
TRBV18	TRBD1	few	TRBJ2-5	TGTGCCAGCTCATCCGGGACAGAGTACCAAGAGACCCAGTACTTC	CASSSGTEYQETQYF
TRBV27	-	-	TRBJ2-5	TGTGCCAGCAGTTTCAACTTTGCCACGGAGACCCAGTACTTC	CASSFNFATETQYF
TRBV7-9	-	-	TRBJ2-5	TGTGCCAGCAGCCCTCCTTCGACGGGGGGCAAGACCCAGTACTTC	CASSPPSTGGKTQYF
TRBV20-1	TRBD1	few	TRBJ1-1	TGCAGTGCTAGAGATTCGCAGGGGGCGAACACTGAAGCTTTCTTT	CSARDSQGANTEAFF
TRBV18	-	-	TRBJ2-2	TGTGCCAGCTCAACGACCGGGACTACCGGGGAGCTGTTTTTT	CASSTTGTTGELFF
TRBV12-3/TRBV12-4	-	few	TRBJ1-2	TGTGCCAGCAGTGCAAGGGCAGGCTATGGCTACACCTTC	CASSARAGYGYTF
TRBV30	-	-	TRBJ2-3	TGTGCCTGGTCGCCCGCCCCCACAGATACGCAGTATTTT	CAWSPAPTDTQYF
TRBV27	TRBD1	-	TRBJ2-7	TGTGCCAGCAGTCGCAGACAGGGACCCACCTACGAGCAGTACTTC	CASSRRQGPTYEQYF
TRBV7-9	TRBD2	-	TRBJ2-5	TGTGCCAGCAGCTACGGACTAGCGGGAGCGGTGCAAGAGACCCAGTACTTC	CASSYGLAGAVQETQYF
TRBV7-2	-	few	TRBJ2-1	TGTGCCAGCAGCTTAGTAGGGACTTATAATACCTACAATGAGCAGTTCTTC	CASSLVGTYNTYNEQFF
TRBV7-2	-	many	TRBJ2-7	TGTGCCAGCAGCTTAGCCCTAGGTTACGAGCAGTACTTC	CASSLALGYEQYF
TRBV3-1	-	-	TRBJ2-5	TGTGCCAGCAGCAGCAACGGCGGAGGGTCGCGAGGGACCCAGTACTTC	CASSSNGGGSRGTQYF
TRBV6-6	-	many	TRBJ1-2	TGTGCCAGCGGGGGGGGCCATGGCTACACCTTC	CASGGGHGYTF
TRBV30	-	-	TRBJ2-2	TGTGCCTGGGCTCAAACCCTGGGCGGGGAGCTGTTTTTT	CAWAQTLGGELFF
TRBV14	TRBD2	few	TRBJ2-3	TGTGCCAGCAGCCATCCTCCCGGACTAGCGGGGACCACAGATACGCAGTATTTT	CASSHPPGLAGTTDTQYF
TRBV27	-	few	TRBJ1-5	TGTGCCAGCAGTACCCGTACAGGTGACAATCAGCCCCAGCATTTT	CASSTRTGDNQPQHF
TRBV5-1	-	many	TRBJ2-2	TGTGCCAGCAGCTCACAGGGGAACACCGGGGAGCTGTTTTTT	CASSSQGNTGELFF
TRBV5-6	-	few	TRBJ2-2	TGTGCCAGCAGCTTGAGGAACAGCCGATCCGGGGAGCTGTTTTTT	CASSLRNSRSGELFF
TRBV20-1	-	many	TRBJ2-1	TGCAGTGCTAGAGACCTTATATCGCAAAACAATGAGCAGTTCTTC	CSARDLISQNNEQFF
TRBV12-3/TRBV12-4	-	-	TRBJ1-2	TGTGCCAGCACCCAACCCCAGGGGAACTATGGCTACACCTTC	CASTQPQGNYGYTF
TRBV2	-	few	TRBJ2-5	TGTGCCAGCCGAACGGACGACAGTCCCTCCATAACCCAGTACTTC	CASRTDDSPSITQYF
TRBV20-1	-	-	TRBJ2-3	TGCAGTGCTAGAGATCGAGGCGGAGATACGCAGTATTTT	CSARDRGGDTQYF
TRBV20-1	TRBD1	few	TRBJ2-2	TGCAGTGCTAGAACCGGGACAGGGGTTGTCGGGGAGCTGTTTTTT	CSARTGTGVVGELFF
TRBV11-2	-	few	TRBJ1-2	TGTGCCAGCAGCTTAACGGACGGGAACTATGGCTACACCTTC	CASSLTDGNYGYTF
TRBV9	-	few	TRBJ2-3	TGTGCCAGCAGCCCATCGGGGGTTCGGGGAGATACGCAGTATTTT	CASSPSGVRGDTQYF
TRBV10-3	-	-	TRBJ1-6	TGTGCCATCAGTGCGACAGCGTTGAATTCACCCCTCCACTTT	CAISATALNSPLHF
TRBV20-1	TRBD2	-	TRBJ2-1	TGCAGTGCTTCCCCCGGGACTAGCGGGCCCTACAATGAGCAGTTCTTC	CSASPGTSGPYNEQFF
TRBV5-1	-	many	TRBJ1-4	TGCGCCAGCAGGCCTAATACAGGAAATAATGAAAAACTGTTTTTT	CASRPNTGNNEKLFF